This entry lists 24 T cell receptor beta chains sequenced from one sample in a study of blood T cell repertoires in COVID-19. Libraries were prepared by immunoSEQ multiplex PCR; TCRdb keeps only in-frame clonotypes and omits some of them. This sample has roughly 220,000 clones, with about 88% found just once. Sequencing used peripheral blood. These receptor sequences come from a middle-aged man who had recovered from COVID-19.

This clone occurred once. This sequence joins TRBV27 and TRBJ1-1, with D uncertain. Trimming cost V 5 bases and J 0 bases, with 10 bases left between them. The germline V gene encodes CDR1 MNHEY and CDR2 SMNVEV (reference sequence). The CDR3 has 14 residues. For the CDR3, the DNA is TGTGCCAGCAGTCTGCGGCTAATGAACACTGAAGCTTTCTTT. This sequence encodes CASSLRLMNTEAFF.

V is TRBV5-6 and J is TRBJ2-5, with D tentatively TRBD1 (5 bases). Trimming took 2 bases from V and 1 from J, leaving 9 bases between them. Germline loops: CDR1 SGHDT, CDR2 YYEEEE. The length of the CDR3 is 14 residues. CDR3 amino acids: CASSLIDSQETQYF. The CDR3 region has the DNA TGTGCCAGCAGCTTAATCGACAGCCAAGAGACCCAGTACTTC.

The rearrangement joins TRBV19 to TRBJ2-1; 10 bases are a match to TRBD2. J gave up 8 bases and V 0 bases, and 16 bases lay outside the gene matches. Germline assignment: CDR1 LNHDA and CDR2 SQIVND (reference sequence). The CDR3 length is 19 residues. In nucleotides, the CDR3 is TGTGCCAGTAGTATAGAAAGGAGTCTAGCGGGAGTTGGTTTGGATGAGCAGTTCTTC. Amino acid sequence: CASSIERSLAGVGLDEQFF.

The chain carries TRBV5-5 and TRBJ2-7; 7 bases are shared with TRBD1. CDR3 length equals 12 residues. J lost 5 bases, V lost 4 bases, and 3 bases had no gene match. CDR1 is SGHKS and CDR2 is YYEKEE in the germline V gene (reference sequence). CDR3 DNA: TGTGCCAGCAGCCGAGGGGGCCACGAGCAGTACTTC. This sequence encodes CASSRGGHEQYF.

The rearrangement uses TRBV5-8 and TRBJ2-7; D might be TRBD1 (7 bases). The CDR3 extends over 16 amino acids. The V and J ends lost 2 bases and 5 bases respectively, with 20 bases between them. Germline V lookup: CDR1 SGHTS, CDR2 YDEGEE. The CDR3 sequence: CASSFITGEVSDEQYF. CDR3 nucleotide sequence: TGTGCCAGCAGCTTTATTACAGGGGAGGTGAGTGACGAGCAGTACTTC.

This clone has just a few counts. The chain recombines TRBV11-2 with TRBJ2-3; D possibly corresponds to TRBD2 (5 bases). This CDR3 has 12 amino acids. Trimming took off 6 bases at V and 1 base at J, with 5 bases between the two ends. Germline V gene data show CDR1 as SGHAT and CDR2 as FQNNGV. The CDR3 region is CASREGTDTQYF. Here the CDR3 DNA reads TGTGCCAGCAGGGAGGGCACAGATACGCAGTATTTT.

The chain uses TRBV30 and TRBJ1-2, with D possibly being TRBD1 (5 bases). This CDR3 contains 13 residues. Trimming shortened V by 4 bases and J by 3 bases, and 12 bases separated the two germline ends. Per germline, CDR1 GTSNPN and CDR2 SVGIG (reference sequence). CDR3 residues: CAWNEQEYYGYTF. CDR3 in DNA: TGTGCCTGGAATGAACAGGAATACTATGGCTACACCTTC.

DNA of the CDR3: TGCGCCAGCAGTCAGTCGCAGGGGAGGGCCGGGGAGCAGTACTTC. Translated: CASSQSQGRAGEQYF. V gene TRBV4-1 combines with J gene TRBJ2-7; D perhaps matches TRBD2 (7 bases). The CDR3 contains 15 residues. The germline V gene has CDR1 MGHRA and CDR2 YSYEKL. Trimming stripped 6 bases from V and 7 bases from J, with 22 bases between.

The chain is built from TRBV12-3 or TRBV12-4 and TRBJ2-3, with D possibly being TRBD2 (6 bases). V gave up 3 bases and J gave up 5 bases, with 6 bases separating them. The CDR3 is made up of 12 amino acids. CDR3 DNA sequence: TGTGCCAGCAGTTTCGGGAGAGATACGCAGTATTTT. This encodes CASSFGRDTQYF.

CDR3 DNA sequence: TGTGCCAGTAGTATCGGTGCCACCTGGAACACTGAAGCTTTCTTT. Protein: CASSIGATWNTEAFF. This chain joins TRBV19 and TRBJ1-1; D remains ambiguous. CDR3 length: 15 residues. Germline V gene data show CDR1 as LNHDA and CDR2 as SQIVND (reference sequence). Deletions cut 3 bases from V and 1 base from J, with 12 bases between.

This sequence joins TRBV5-6 and TRBJ1-2; 10 bases map to TRBD1. Germline V gene sequence: CDR1 SGHDT, CDR2 YYEEEE. The junction had 6 bases not matched to a gene; V was cut back by 3 bases and J by 4 bases. This CDR3 contains 15 residues. Here the CDR3 reads CASSSWGTGVYGYTF. CDR3 nucleotides: TGTGCCAGCAGCTCGTGGGGGACAGGGGTCTATGGCTACACCTTC. The whole variable domain, remainder taken from reference TRBV5-6 and TRBJ1-2, is DAGVTQSPTHLIKTRGQQVTLRCSPKSGHDTVSWYQQALGQGPQFIFQYYEEEERQRGNFPDRFSGHQFPNYSSELNVNALLLGDSALYLCASSSWGTGVYGYTFGSGTRLTVV.

This rearrangement joins TRBV6-5 to TRBJ2-1; perhaps TRBD2 as D (5 bases). The CDR3 totals 15 residues. Per germline, CDR1 MNHEY and CDR2 SVGAGI. Trimming removed 0 bases at V and 8 bases at J, with 14 bases between. Here the CDR3 DNA reads TGTGCCAGCAGTTACTCGAATGCCGCGGGCCATGAGCAGTTCTTC. Translation: CASSYSNAAGHEQFF.

The DNA of the CDR3 is TGTGCCAGCAGCTTGTTCAGGGGGCGAACCGGGGAGCTGTTTTTT. Translating it yields CASSLFRGRTGELFF. The chain employs TRBV7-7 and TRBJ2-2, with TRBD1 matching 8 bases. Germline CDR1 is SSHAT and CDR2 is FNYEAQ (reference sequence). CDR3 length: 15 amino acids. V lost 3 bases and J lost 5; bases outside the gene matches: 5.

The gene calls are TRBV6-5 and TRBJ2-7; 10 bases agree with TRBD2. The V gene end was trimmed by 10 bases and the J gene end by 4 bases; junction bases not matched to a gene: 13. Germline-derived CDR1 and CDR2 are MNHEY and SVGAGI. The CDR3 spans 15 residues. The CDR3 coding sequence is TGTGCCACCAGCAGCGCCTCTAGCGGGAGTTACGAGCAGTACTTC. It is translated as CATSSASSGSYEQYF.

The gene calls are TRBV6-4 and TRBJ2-7; 7 bases are shared with TRBD2. The CDR3 has 15 amino acids. CDR1 and CDR2 from the germline V gene are MRHNA and SNTAGT. Trimming removed 11 bases from V and 3 bases from J; junction bases left unmatched: 16. Written as DNA, the CDR3 is TGTGCCGGCAAAGCATGGCTAGCGGTCCTCTACGAGCAGTACTTC. This gives the protein CAGKAWLAVLYEQYF.

This clone was counted a few times. The rearrangement uses TRBV28 and TRBJ2-2; tentatively, D is TRBD2 (7 bases). This CDR3 has 13 amino acids. The germline V and J ends were trimmed by 6 bases and 5 bases, with 10 bases remaining between them. The germline CDR1 and CDR2 sequences are MDHEN and SYDVKM. CDR3 in amino acids: CASSGGHTGELFF. CDR3 bases: TGTGCCAGCAGCGGGGGGCATACCGGGGAGCTGTTTTTT.

This clone was counted a few times. The chain joins TRBV28 to TRBJ1-5, with 9 positions matching TRBD1. V dropped 4 bases and J dropped 6; count of bases not matched to a gene: 10. CDR1 and CDR2 from the germline V gene are MDHEN and SYDVKM. This CDR3 comprises 16 residues. The DNA of the CDR3 is TGTGCCAGCAGTTCCCTAACAGGGGGCAGAAGTCAGCCCCAGCATTTT. Its protein is CASSSLTGGRSQPQHF.

J is TRBJ2-1 and V is TRBV10-3, with D maybe TRBD2 (5 bases). The CDR3 runs 13 residues. The germline gives CDR1 ENHRY, CDR2 SYGVKD. V was shortened by 0 bases and J by 12 bases, with 12 bases between the two germline ends. The CDR3 bases are TGTGCCATCAGTGAGTCGGGGAGTAGAGGGCAGTTCTTC. Its protein is CAISESGSRGQFF.

This chain links TRBV2 with TRBJ2-7; D may be TRBD1 (5 bases). The CDR3 has 15 amino acids. Per germline, CDR1 SNHLY and CDR2 FYNNEI. V was shortened by 6 bases and J by 0 bases, with 15 bases between the two germline ends. In nucleotides, the CDR3 is TGTGCCAGCAGCCAACAGGTTTCGGCCTCCTACGAGCAGTACTTC. Its protein product is CASSQQVSASYEQYF.

J is TRBJ2-1 and V is TRBV5-1; TRBD2 aligns across 9 bases. The CDR3 consists of 18 residues. Germline V gives CDR1 SGHRS, CDR2 YFSETQ. J gave up 3 bases and V 2 bases, and 12 bases lay outside the gene matches. Here the CDR3 reads CASSFGAGGPRYYNEQFF. DNA for the CDR3: TGCGCCAGCAGCTTTGGAGCGGGAGGTCCGCGATACTACAATGAGCAGTTCTTC. The full variable domain, with the rest looked up from reference TRBV5-1 and TRBJ2-1, is KAGVTQTPRYLIKTRGQQVTLSCSPISGHRSVSWYQQTPGQGLQFLFEYFSETQRNKGNFPGRFSGRQFSNSRSEMNVSTLELGDSALYLCASSFGAGGPRYYNEQFFGPGTRLTVL.

The chain couples TRBV5-1 to TRBJ1-6; D may be TRBD1 (6 bases). Trimming pared 2 bases from V and 14 bases from J, leaving 20 bases between. Germline V gene data show CDR1 as SGHRS and CDR2 as YFSETQ. CDR3 length: 15 residues. The CDR3 sequence is CASSFDGTTLITLHF. CDR3 sequence (DNA): TGCGCCAGCAGCTTCGACGGGACAACCTTGATCACCCTCCACTTT.

The chain employs TRBV5-1 and TRBJ2-5, with 10 bases lining up with TRBD2. Germline CDR1 reads SGHRS; CDR2 reads YFSETQ. The CDR3 is 14 amino acids. With 3 bases clipped from V and 3 bases from J, the junction kept 2 bases outside the gene matches. The CDR3 loop reads CASSYGTSEETQYF. For the CDR3, the DNA is TGCGCCAGCAGCTACGGGACTAGCGAAGAGACCCAGTACTTC.

V gene TRBV19 combines with J gene TRBJ2-3; 13 positions agree with TRBD2. V shed 0 bases, J shed 5 bases, and the junction held 8 bases outside the gene matches. The CDR3 contains 18 residues. The V gene's germline CDR1 is LNHDA and CDR2 SQIVND (reference sequence). CDR3 coding DNA: TGTGCCAGTAGTATAGATCTGACTAGCGGGAGGTTTGAAGATACGCAGTATTTT. Translated: CASSIDLTSGRFEDTQYF.

V is TRBV7-9 and J is TRBJ1-2, with D possibly TRBD1 on 5 matching bases. The CDR3 length is 14 residues. Trimming took off 5 bases at V and 8 bases at J, with 18 bases between the two ends. Germline-derived CDR1 and CDR2 are SEHNR and FQNEAQ (reference sequence). The CDR3 coding sequence is TGTGCCAGCAGCGCCCTGAAAACCGGGGGAGGCTACACCTTC. Residues: CASSALKTGGGYTF.